These 17 T cell receptor beta chains were all obtained from the same sample, sequenced in a study of blood T cell repertoires in COVID-19. TCRdb's table, derived via immunoSEQ multiplex PCR, lists solely in-frame clones and lacks some. The sample records about 250,000 clones, roughly 86% being singletons. The sequencing sample was made of PBMCs or T cells enriched from blood (not recorded which). Every receptor here comes from a woman in her 30s with acute COVID-19.

DNA for the CDR3: TGTGCCAGCAGCCCCGACAGGGCGGCTGGCTACACCTTC. Its translation: CASSPDRAAGYTF. The V gene is TRBV7-2, the J gene TRBJ1-2; TRBD1 matches 7 bases. Germline CDR1 reads SGHTA; CDR2 reads FQGNSA. The CDR3 covers 13 residues. V shed 5 bases, J shed 7 bases, and the junction held 7 bases outside the gene matches.

The chain recombines TRBV30 with TRBJ2-3, with no clear D. The germline gives CDR1 GTSNPN, CDR2 SVGIG (reference sequence). The ends were cut back, 2 bases at V and 3 bases at J, with 9 bases in the middle. This CDR3 comprises 13 residues. This CDR3 is CAWSTSGTDTQYF. The DNA for the CDR3 is TGTGCCTGGAGTACCTCAGGTACAGATACGCAGTATTTT.

V and J are TRBV5-6 and TRBJ1-6, with 8 bases fitting TRBD1. This CDR3 spans 14 amino acids. J lost 7 bases, V lost 4 bases, and 4 bases had no gene match. CDR1 is SGHDT, CDR2 YYEEEE, per germline. DNA of the CDR3: TGTGCCAGCAGCAAGACAGGGGTAAATTCACCCCTCCACTTT. As protein: CASSKTGVNSPLHF.

This chain links TRBV5-1 with TRBJ2-2, with D maybe TRBD1 (5 bases). The V end was cut by 4 bases, the J end by 6 bases, with 19 bases between. This CDR3 has 16 residues. CDR1 is SGHRS and CDR2 is YFSETQ in the germline V gene. The DNA for the CDR3 is TGCGCCAGCAGCGTCAGAACAGGTATTTCGTCCGGGGAGCTGTTTTTT. It is translated as CASSVRTGISSGELFF.

This clone has only one observation. This chain links TRBV13 with TRBJ2-5; 9 bases line up with TRBD1. The CDR3 is made up of 16 amino acids. Unmatched junction bases numbered 6, after V lost 1 base and J lost 3 bases. CDR1 and CDR2 (germline): PRHDT, FYEKMQ (reference sequence). The chain's CDR3 is CASSLEGTGSEETQYF. DNA of the CDR3: TGTGCCAGCAGCTTAGAAGGGACAGGGAGTGAAGAGACCCAGTACTTC.

The chain combines TRBV6-2 or TRBV6-3 with TRBJ1-1; weak D call: TRBD1 (5 bases). Germline assignment: CDR1 MNHEY and CDR2 SVGEGT. Trimming stripped 6 bases from V and 4 bases from J, with 15 bases between. This CDR3 contains 14 residues. CDR3 region: CASSEVQGVTEAFF. DNA of the CDR3: TGTGCCAGCAGCGAAGTTCAGGGCGTCACTGAAGCTTTCTTT.

J is TRBJ1-1 and V is TRBV30; D perhaps matches TRBD1 (5 bases). Germline CDR1 is GTSNPN and CDR2 is SVGIG (reference sequence). This CDR3 spans 14 amino acids. V shed 3 bases and J shed 3 bases, with 14 bases lying between them. The CDR3 loop reads CAWRGRGRDTEAFF. Written as DNA, the CDR3 is TGTGCCTGGAGGGGGCGGGGACGGGACACTGAAGCTTTCTTT.

This chain uses TRBV28 with TRBJ2-1; TRBD1 matches 10 bases. CDR1 MDHEN and CDR2 SYDVKM come from the germline V gene. This CDR3 has 15 amino acids. V shed 7 bases, J shed 4 bases, and the junction held 7 bases outside the gene matches. The DNA for the CDR3 is TGTGCCAGCAACCCCCGGGACAGGGGATACAATGAGCAGTTCTTC. Translation: CASNPRDRGYNEQFF.

The V gene is TRBV18, the J gene TRBJ1-2; tentatively, D is TRBD1 (6 bases). Looked up from germline, CDR1 is KGHSH and CDR2 is LQKENI. V dropped 0 bases and J dropped 4 bases, with 12 bases sitting between them. The CDR3 has 15 amino acids. CDR3 DNA sequence: TGTGCCAGCTCACCACCGGGGGCGCGAGGCTATGGCTACACCTTC. Translating gives CASSPPGARGYGYTF.

This clone has a single count. The chain has TRBV9 and TRBJ1-4; D is ambiguous. Trimming shortened V by 4 bases and J by 7 bases, and 17 bases separated the two germline ends. Germline V gene lookup returns CDR1 SGDLS and CDR2 YYNGEE. The CDR3 loop spans 15 amino acids. The DNA for the CDR3 is TGTGCCAGCAGCCCTAGGTCAACTCCGGGTGAAAAACTGTTTTTT. The encoded protein is CASSPRSTPGEKLFF.

The V gene is TRBV5-1, the J gene TRBJ2-3; D is ambiguous. The CDR3 covers 13 residues. V dropped 0 bases and J dropped 9 bases, with 11 bases sitting between them. The germline gives CDR1 SGHRS, CDR2 YFSETQ. The CDR3 sequence: CASSLDDSLTQYF. Here the CDR3 DNA reads TGCGCCAGCAGCTTGGATGACTCCCTAACGCAGTATTTT.

V usage is TRBV4-1 and J usage is TRBJ2-3; the match to TRBD1 covers 9 bases. V was pared by 1 base and J by 5 bases, with 16 bases of the junction left unmatched. There are 19 residues in the CDR3. Per the germline V gene, CDR1 is MGHRA and CDR2 is YSYEKL. The CDR3 loop is CASSQASRPGTGMEDTQYF. The CDR3 bases are TGCGCCAGCAGCCAAGCTTCCCGCCCCGGGACAGGGATGGAAGATACGCAGTATTTT.

V gene TRBV24-1 combines with J gene TRBJ2-5; no clear D. Trimming cost V 0 bases and J 3 bases, with 10 bases left between them. Per germline, CDR1 KGHDR and CDR2 SFDVKD. This CDR3 comprises 15 residues. The DNA of the CDR3 is TGTGCCACCAGTGATTTGGGTGACAAAGAAGAGACCCAGTACTTC. Its protein product is CATSDLGDKEETQYF.

The chain has TRBV14 and TRBJ1-1, with TRBD1 matching 8 bases. The CDR3 has 14 amino acids. The trim removed 5 bases at V and 6 bases at J, leaving 8 bases unmatched. Germline V gives CDR1 SGHDN, CDR2 FVKESK. CDR3 in DNA: TGTGCCAGCAGCGCCCGCCTACAGGGGGCTGAAGCTTTCTTT. It codes for CASSARLQGAEAFF.

The J gene is TRBJ2-2, the V gene TRBV9; TRBD1 might be the D (6 bases). The length of the CDR3 is 16 residues. CDR1 is SGDLS, CDR2 YYNGEE, per germline. V was clipped by 3 bases and J by 5 bases, with 17 bases between them. In nucleotides, the CDR3 is TGTGCCAGCAGCGCCCTAGGGGGATTTGGGACCGGGGAGCTGTTTTTT. Protein product: CASSALGGFGTGELFF.

The chain employs TRBV11-2 and TRBJ2-7; 10 positions match TRBD1. Germline V gene sequence: CDR1 SGHAT, CDR2 FQNNGV. This CDR3 spans 14 amino acids. With 6 bases clipped from V and 6 bases from J, the junction kept 8 bases outside the gene matches. The CDR3 spells CASRTFRTGGEQYF. The CDR3, as DNA: TGTGCCAGCAGAACCTTCCGGACAGGGGGCGAGCAGTACTTC.

The chain uses TRBV11-2 and TRBJ1-1; 9 bases map to TRBD1. V was clipped by 4 bases and J by 5 bases; unmatched bases: 8. The CDR3 is made up of 15 amino acids. The germline V gene has CDR1 SGHAT and CDR2 FQNNGV. In DNA form, the CDR3 reads TGTGCCAGCAGCTCCAACAGGGGGCCGGGAACTGAAGCTTTCTTT. This translates into CASSSNRGPGTEAFF.